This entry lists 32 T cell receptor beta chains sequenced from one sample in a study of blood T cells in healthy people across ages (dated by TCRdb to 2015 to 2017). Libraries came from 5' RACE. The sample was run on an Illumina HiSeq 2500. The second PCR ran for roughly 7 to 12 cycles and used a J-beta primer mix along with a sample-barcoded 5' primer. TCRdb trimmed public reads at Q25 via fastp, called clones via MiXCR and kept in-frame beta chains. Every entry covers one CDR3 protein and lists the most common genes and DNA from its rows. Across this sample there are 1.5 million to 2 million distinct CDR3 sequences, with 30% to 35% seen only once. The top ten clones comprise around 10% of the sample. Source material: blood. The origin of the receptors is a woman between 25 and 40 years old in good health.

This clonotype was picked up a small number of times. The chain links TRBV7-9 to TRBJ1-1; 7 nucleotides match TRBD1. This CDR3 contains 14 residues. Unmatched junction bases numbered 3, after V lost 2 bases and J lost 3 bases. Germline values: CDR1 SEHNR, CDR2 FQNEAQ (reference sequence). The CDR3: CASSLSGGDTEAFF. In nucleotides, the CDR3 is TGTGCCAGCAGCTTATCAGGGGGGGACACTGAAGCTTTCTTT.

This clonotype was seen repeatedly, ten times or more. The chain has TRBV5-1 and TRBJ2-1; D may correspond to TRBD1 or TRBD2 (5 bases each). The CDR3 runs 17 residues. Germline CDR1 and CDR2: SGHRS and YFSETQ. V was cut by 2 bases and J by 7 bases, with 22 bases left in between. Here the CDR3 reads CASSFGRDLLEGNEQFF. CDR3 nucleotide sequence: TGCGCCAGCAGCTTCGGCAGGGATCTACTCGAGGGGAATGAGCAGTTCTTC.

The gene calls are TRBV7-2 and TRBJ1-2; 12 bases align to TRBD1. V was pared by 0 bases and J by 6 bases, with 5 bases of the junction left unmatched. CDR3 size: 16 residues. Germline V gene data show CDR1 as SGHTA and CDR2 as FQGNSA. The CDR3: CASSLAGTGGADGYTF. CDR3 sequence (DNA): TGTGCCAGCAGCTTAGCCGGGACAGGGGGCGCGGATGGCTACACCTTC.

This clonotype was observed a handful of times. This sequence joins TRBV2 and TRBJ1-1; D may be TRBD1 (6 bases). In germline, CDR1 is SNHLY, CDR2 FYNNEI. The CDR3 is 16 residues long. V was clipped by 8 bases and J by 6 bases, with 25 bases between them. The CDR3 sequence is CASPTSGGQWGPEAFF. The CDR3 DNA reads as TGTGCCAGCCCTACCTCCGGCGGACAGTGGGGCCCTGAAGCTTTCTTT.

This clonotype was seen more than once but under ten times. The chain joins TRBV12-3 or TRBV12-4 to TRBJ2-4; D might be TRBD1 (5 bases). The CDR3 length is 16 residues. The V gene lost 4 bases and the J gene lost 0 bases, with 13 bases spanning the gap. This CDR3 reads CASSYKGMQAKNIQYF. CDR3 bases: TGTGCCAGCAGTTACAAGGGGATGCAAGCCAAAAACATTCAGTACTTC.

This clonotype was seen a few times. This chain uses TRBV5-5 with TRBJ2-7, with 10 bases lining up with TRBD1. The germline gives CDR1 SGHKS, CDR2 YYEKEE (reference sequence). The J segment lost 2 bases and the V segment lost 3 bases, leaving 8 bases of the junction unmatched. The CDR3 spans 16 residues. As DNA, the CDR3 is TGTGCCAGCAGCTCGCACGCCGGGACAGGGGCCTACGAGCAGTACTTC. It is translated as CASSSHAGTGAYEQYF.

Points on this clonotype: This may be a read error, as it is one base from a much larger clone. The CDR3 spells CASSELGYHGYTF. The CDR3 DNA is TGTGCCAGCAGTGAGTTAGGGTACCATGGCTACACCTTC. V is TRBV10-3 and J is TRBJ1-2; D remains unclear. The germline V gene has CDR1 ENHRY and CDR2 SYGVKD. The CDR3 has 13 residues.

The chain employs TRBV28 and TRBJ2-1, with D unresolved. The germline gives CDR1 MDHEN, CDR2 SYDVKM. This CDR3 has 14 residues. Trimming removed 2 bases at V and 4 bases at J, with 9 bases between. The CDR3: CASSLIGKYNEQFF. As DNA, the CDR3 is TGTGCCAGCAGTTTAATAGGGAAATACAATGAGCAGTTCTTC.

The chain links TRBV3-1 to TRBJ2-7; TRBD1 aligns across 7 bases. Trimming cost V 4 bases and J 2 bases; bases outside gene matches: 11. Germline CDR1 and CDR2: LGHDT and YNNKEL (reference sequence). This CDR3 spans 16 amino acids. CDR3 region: CASSPSQGRYPYEQYF. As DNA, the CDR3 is TGTGCCAGCAGCCCTTCACAGGGGCGCTATCCCTACGAGCAGTACTTC.

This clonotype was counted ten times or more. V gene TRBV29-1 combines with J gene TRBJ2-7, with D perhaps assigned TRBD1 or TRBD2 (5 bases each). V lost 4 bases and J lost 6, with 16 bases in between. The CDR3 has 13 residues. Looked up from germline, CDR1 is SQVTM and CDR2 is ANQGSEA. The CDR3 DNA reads TGCAGCGTTGTCTCTACCAGGGCGGGCGAGCAGTACTTC. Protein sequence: CSVVSTRAGEQYF.

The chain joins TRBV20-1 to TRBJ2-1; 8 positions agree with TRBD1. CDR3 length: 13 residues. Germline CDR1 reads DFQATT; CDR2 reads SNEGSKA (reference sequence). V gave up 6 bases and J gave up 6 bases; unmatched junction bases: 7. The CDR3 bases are TGCAGTGCCGCCGGGACAGGCGCCAATGAGCAGTTCTTC. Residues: CSAAGTGANEQFF.

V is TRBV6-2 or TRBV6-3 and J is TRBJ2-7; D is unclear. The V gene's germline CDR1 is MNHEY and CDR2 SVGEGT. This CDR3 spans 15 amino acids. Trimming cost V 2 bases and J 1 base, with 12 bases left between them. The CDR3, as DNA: TGTGCCAGCAGTTACACGCAGCTTTTATCCTACGAGCAGTACTTC. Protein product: CASSYTQLLSYEQYF.

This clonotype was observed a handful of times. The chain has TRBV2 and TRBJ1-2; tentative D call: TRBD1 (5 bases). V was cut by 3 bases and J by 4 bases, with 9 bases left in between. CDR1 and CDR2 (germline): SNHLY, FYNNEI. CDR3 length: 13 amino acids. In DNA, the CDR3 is TGTGCCAGCAGTGACGGACACATCTATGGCTACACCTTC. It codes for CASSDGHIYGYTF.

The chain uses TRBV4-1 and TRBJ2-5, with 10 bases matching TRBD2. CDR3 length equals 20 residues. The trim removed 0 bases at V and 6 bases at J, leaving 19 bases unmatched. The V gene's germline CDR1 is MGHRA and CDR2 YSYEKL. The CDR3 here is CASSQDVASAGGPLAKTQYF. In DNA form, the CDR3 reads TGCGCCAGCAGCCAAGATGTGGCCTCAGCGGGAGGGCCTCTCGCAAAGACCCAGTACTTC.

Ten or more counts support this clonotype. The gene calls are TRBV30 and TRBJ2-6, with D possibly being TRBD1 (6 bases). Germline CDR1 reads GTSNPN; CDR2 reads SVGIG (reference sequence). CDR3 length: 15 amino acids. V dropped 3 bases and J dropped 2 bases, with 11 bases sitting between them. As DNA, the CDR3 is TGTGCCTGGAGGGGAACAGGGACTGGGGCCAACGTCCTGACTTTC. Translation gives CAWRGTGTGANVLTF.

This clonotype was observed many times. The CDR3 spells CSVIFGGSYEQYF. CDR3 sequence (DNA): TGCAGCGTTATCTTCGGGGGGTCCTACGAGCAGTACTTC. This chain connects TRBV29-1 to TRBJ2-7; 7 nucleotides match TRBD2. This CDR3 is built from 13 residues. V was clipped by 5 bases and J by 1 base; unmatched bases: 5. CDR1 is SQVTM, CDR2 ANQGSEA, per germline.

The CDR3 DNA sequence: TGTGCCAGCAGCGTGAGACGGGTAGATCAGCCCCAGCATTTT. Protein product: CASSVRRVDQPQHF. The rearrangement uses TRBV2 and TRBJ1-5, with D uncertain. Germline values: CDR1 SNHLY, CDR2 FYNNEI. The CDR3 loop spans 14 amino acids. V lost 6 bases and J lost 5, with 14 bases in between.

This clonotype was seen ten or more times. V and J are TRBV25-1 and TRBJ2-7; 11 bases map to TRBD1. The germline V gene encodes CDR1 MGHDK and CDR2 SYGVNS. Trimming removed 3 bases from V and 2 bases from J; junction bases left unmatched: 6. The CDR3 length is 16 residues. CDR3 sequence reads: CASSDLGQGVAYEQYF. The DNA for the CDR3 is TGTGCCAGCAGTGATTTGGGACAGGGGGTGGCCTACGAGCAGTACTTC.

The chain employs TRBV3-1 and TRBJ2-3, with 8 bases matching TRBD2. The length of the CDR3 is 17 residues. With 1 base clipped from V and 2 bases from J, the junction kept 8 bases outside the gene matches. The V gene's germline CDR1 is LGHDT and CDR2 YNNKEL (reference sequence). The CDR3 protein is CASSQAESSGFTDTQYF. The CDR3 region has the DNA TGTGCCAGCAGCCAAGCTGAGTCTAGCGGGTTCACAGATACGCAGTATTTT.

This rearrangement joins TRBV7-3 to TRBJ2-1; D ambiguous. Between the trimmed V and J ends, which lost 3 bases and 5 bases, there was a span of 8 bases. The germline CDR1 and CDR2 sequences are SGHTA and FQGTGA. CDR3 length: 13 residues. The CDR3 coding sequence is TGTGCCAGCAGCTTGTTCCAGAACAATGAGCAGTTCTTC. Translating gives CASSLFQNNEQFF.

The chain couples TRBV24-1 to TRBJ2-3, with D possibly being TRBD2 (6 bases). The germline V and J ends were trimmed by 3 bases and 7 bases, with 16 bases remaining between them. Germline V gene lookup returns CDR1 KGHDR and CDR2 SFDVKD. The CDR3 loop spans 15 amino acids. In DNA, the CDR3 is TGTGCCACCAGTGATGGGTCTAGCGCGGGGAATACGCAGTATTTT. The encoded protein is CATSDGSSAGNTQYF.

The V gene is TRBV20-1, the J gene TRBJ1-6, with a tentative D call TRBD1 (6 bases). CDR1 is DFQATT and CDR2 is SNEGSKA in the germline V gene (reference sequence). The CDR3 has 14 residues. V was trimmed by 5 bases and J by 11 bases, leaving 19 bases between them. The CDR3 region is CSAGAPGGGPPLHF. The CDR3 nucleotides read TGCAGTGCTGGAGCGCCGGGGGGCGGTCCACCCCTCCACTTT.

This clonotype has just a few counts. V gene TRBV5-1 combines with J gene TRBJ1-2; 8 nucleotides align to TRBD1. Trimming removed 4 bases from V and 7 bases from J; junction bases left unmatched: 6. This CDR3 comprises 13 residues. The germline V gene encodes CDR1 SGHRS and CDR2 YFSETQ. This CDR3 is CASSTGQGIGYTF. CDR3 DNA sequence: TGCGCCAGCAGCACTGGACAGGGAATTGGCTACACCTTC.

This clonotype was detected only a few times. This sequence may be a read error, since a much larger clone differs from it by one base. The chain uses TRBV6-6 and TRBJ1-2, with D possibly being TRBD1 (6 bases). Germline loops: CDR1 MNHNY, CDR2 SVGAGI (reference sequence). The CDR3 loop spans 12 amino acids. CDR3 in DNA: TGTGTCAGCAGCTCCAAAGGGGGTGGCTACACCTTC. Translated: CVSSSKGGGYTF.

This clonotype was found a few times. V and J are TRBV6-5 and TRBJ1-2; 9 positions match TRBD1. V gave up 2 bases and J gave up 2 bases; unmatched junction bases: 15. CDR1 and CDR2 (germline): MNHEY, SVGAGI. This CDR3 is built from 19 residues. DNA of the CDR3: TGTGCCAGCAGTTACCAAGGGACAGGGAAGGGCCGGGGAAACTATGGCTACACCTTC. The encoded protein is CASSYQGTGKGRGNYGYTF.

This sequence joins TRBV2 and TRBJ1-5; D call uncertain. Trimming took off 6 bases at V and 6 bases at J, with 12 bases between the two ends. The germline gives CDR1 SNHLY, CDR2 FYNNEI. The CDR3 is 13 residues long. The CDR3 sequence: CASSPSPGQPQHF. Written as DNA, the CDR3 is TGTGCCAGCAGCCCCTCCCCAGGTCAGCCCCAGCATTTT.

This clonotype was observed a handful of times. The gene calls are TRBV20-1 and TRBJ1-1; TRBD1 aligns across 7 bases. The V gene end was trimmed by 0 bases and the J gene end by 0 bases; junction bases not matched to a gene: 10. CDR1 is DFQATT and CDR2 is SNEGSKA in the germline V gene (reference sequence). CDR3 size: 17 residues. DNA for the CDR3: TGCAGTGCTAGAGATAAAGGGCAGGGGGTAATGAACACTGAAGCTTTCTTT. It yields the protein CSARDKGQGVMNTEAFF.

Here the CDR3 reads CATAGPGDTQYF. CDR3 DNA sequence: TGTGCCACCGCGGGTCCGGGGGATACGCAGTATTTT. The chain combines TRBV6-1 with TRBJ2-3, with D tentatively TRBD2 (5 bases). This CDR3 has 12 residues. The germline V gene has CDR1 MNHNS and CDR2 SASEGT. The ends were cut back, 10 bases at V and 6 bases at J, with 14 bases in the middle.

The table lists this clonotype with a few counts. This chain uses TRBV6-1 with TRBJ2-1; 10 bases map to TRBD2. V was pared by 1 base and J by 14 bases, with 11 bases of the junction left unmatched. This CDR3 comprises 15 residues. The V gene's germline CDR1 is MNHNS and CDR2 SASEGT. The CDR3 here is CASSEEGLATRGEFF. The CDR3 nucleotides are TGTGCCAGCAGTGAAGAGGGACTAGCGACTAGGGGGGAGTTCTTC.

The CDR3 sequence: CSASLGIGMYEQFF. The DNA of the CDR3 is TGCAGTGCTAGTTTGGGAATTGGGATGTATGAGCAGTTCTTC. This chain connects TRBV20-1 to TRBJ2-1; D is undetermined. The CDR3 is 14 residues long. V was shortened by 3 bases and J by 8 bases, with 17 bases between the two germline ends. CDR1 and CDR2 (germline): DFQATT, SNEGSKA (reference sequence).

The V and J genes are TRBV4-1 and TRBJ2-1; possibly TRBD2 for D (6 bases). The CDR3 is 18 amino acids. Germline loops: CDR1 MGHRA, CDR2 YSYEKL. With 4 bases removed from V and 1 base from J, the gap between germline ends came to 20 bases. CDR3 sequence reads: CASSPGGPVRASYNEQFF. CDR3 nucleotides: TGCGCCAGCAGCCCAGGAGGGCCGGTGAGGGCGTCCTACAATGAGCAGTTCTTC.

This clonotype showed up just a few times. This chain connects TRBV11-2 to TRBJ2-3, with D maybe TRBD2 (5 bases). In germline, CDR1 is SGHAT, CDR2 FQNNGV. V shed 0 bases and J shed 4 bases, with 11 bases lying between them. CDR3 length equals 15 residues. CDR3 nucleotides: TGTGCCAGCAGCTTAGACGGGGTCTTCCCAGATACGCAGTATTTT. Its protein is CASSLDGVFPDTQYF.